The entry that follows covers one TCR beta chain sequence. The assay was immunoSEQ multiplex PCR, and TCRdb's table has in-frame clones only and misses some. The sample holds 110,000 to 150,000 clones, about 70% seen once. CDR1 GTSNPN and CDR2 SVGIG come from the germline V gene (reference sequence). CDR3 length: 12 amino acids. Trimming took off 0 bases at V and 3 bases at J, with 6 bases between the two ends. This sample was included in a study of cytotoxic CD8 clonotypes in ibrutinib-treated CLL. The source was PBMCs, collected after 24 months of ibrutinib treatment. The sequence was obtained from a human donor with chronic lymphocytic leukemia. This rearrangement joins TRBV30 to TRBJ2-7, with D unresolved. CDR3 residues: CAWSVGLYEQYF. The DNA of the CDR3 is TGTGCCTGGAGTGTAGGCCTCTACGAGCAGTACTTC.